These 9 T cell receptor beta chains came from one sample sequenced in a study of neurological immune-mediated disorders. Using its own MiXCR run on the 5' RACE reads, TCRdb lists one record per CDR3 protein. The table includes over 60,000 distinct CDR3 sequences, 4.8% detected once. Sequences were obtained from PBMCs. These receptor sequences come from a woman in her seventies with multiple sclerosis.

There are many counts of this clonotype. The gene calls are TRBV7-2 and TRBJ1-1; a possible D gene is TRBD1 (6 bases). CDR1 and CDR2 from the germline V gene are SGHTA and FQGNSA. The CDR3 is made up of 16 amino acids. Trimming removed 5 bases from V and 5 bases from J, with 21 bases in between. CDR3 in amino acids: CASSPGRTKQGTEAFF. The CDR3, as DNA: TGTGCCAGCAGCCCCGGACGGACTAAACAGGGAACTGAAGCTTTCTTT.

There are many counts of this clonotype. The chain recombines TRBV5-1 with TRBJ2-4; the D is unclear. The CDR3 length is 15 residues. Germline V gene data show CDR1 as SGHRS and CDR2 as YFSETQ. V was pared by 0 bases and J by 0 bases, with 7 bases between. In DNA, the CDR3 is TGCGCCAGCAGCTTGGACCCGGTAGCCAAAAACATTCAGTACTTC. Its translation is CASSLDPVAKNIQYF.

This clonotype has just a few counts. This rearrangement joins TRBV6-1 to TRBJ1-1, with 8 bases identical to TRBD1. CDR3 length: 15 amino acids. With V trimmed by 3 bases and J by 1 base, 4 bases remained unmatched. CDR1 and CDR2 from the germline V gene are MNHNS and SASEGT. CDR3 DNA: TGTGCCAGCAGTGATCCCGGGACAGGGAACACTGAAGCTTTCTTT. Amino acid sequence: CASSDPGTGNTEAFF.

In the case of this clonotype: A much larger clone differs from this one at a single base, so this may be a read error. The chain employs TRBV5-1 and TRBJ2-7; D ambiguous. CDR1 is SGHRS and CDR2 is YFSETQ in the germline V gene. This CDR3 spans 11 amino acids. Here the CDR3 DNA reads TGCGACAGCAGCTCCGGAGTTGAGCAGTACTTC. Protein: CDSSSGVEQYF.

This clonotype has a count of ten or more. The V and J genes are TRBV30 and TRBJ2-2; perhaps TRBD2 as D (5 bases). CDR3 size: 11 residues. V dropped 6 bases and J dropped 7 bases, with 9 bases sitting between them. CDR1 is GTSNPN, CDR2 SVGIG, per germline (reference sequence). CDR3 bases: TGTGCCTGCTTAGAGGGCGGGGAGCTGTTTTTT. This encodes CACLEGGELFF. Drawing the rest from reference TRBV30 and TRBJ2-2, the complete variable domain is SQTIHQWPATLVQPVGSPLSLECTVEGTSNPNLYWYRQAAGRGLQLLFYSVGIGQISSEVPQNLSASRPQDRQFILSSKKLLLSDSGFYLCACLEGGELFFGEGSRLTVL.

This clonotype was found many times. This chain connects TRBV7-2 to TRBJ2-7; 10 bases map to TRBD1. The junction had 12 bases not matched to a gene; V was cut back by 5 bases and J by 5 bases. The length of the CDR3 is 16 residues. Germline CDR1 reads SGHTA; CDR2 reads FQGNSA. The CDR3 loop is CASSTANRDRGHEQYF. The CDR3 coding sequence is TGTGCCAGCAGCACCGCAAACCGGGACAGGGGCCACGAGCAGTACTTC. The variable domain in full, completed from reference TRBV7-2 and TRBJ2-7, reads GAGVSQSPSNKVTEKGKDVELRCDPISGHTALYWYRQSLGQGLEFLIYFQGNSAPDKSGLPSDRFSAERTGGSVSTLTIQRTQQEDSAVYLCASSTANRDRGHEQYFGPGTRLTVT.

This clonotype has at least ten counts. The V and J genes are TRBV5-1 and TRBJ2-3; TRBD1 agrees at 7 bases. The CDR3 spans 12 residues. Germline V CDR1 and CDR2: SGHRS, YFSETQ. The V and J ends lost 4 bases and 7 bases, in that order; junction bases with no gene match: 3. The CDR3 DNA follows: TGCGCCAGCAGCATGGGACAGAATACGCAGTATTTT. It encodes CASSMGQNTQYF.

This clonotype was seen repeatedly, ten times or more. At one boundary the junction diverges from the germline segment, which might be a read error. The chain combines TRBV4-3 with TRBJ2-5; the match to TRBD2 covers 11 bases. CDR1 is LGHNA and CDR2 is YSLEER in the germline V gene. The CDR3 contains 15 residues. The CDR3 protein is CASSQALAGGETQYF. Written as DNA, the CDR3 is TGCGCCAGCAGTCAAGCCCTAGCGGGAGGAGAGACCCAGTACTTC.

This clonotype turned up a few times. V is TRBV13 and J is TRBJ1-1, with 10 bases aligning to TRBD1. The trim removed 2 bases at V and 3 bases at J, leaving 9 bases unmatched. Looked up from germline, CDR1 is PRHDT and CDR2 is FYEKMQ (reference sequence). This CDR3 is built from 17 residues. CDR3 DNA: TGTGCCAGCAGCTTAAGAGGACAGGGGGGAGTTTACACTGAAGCTTTCTTT. It yields the protein CASSLRGQGGVYTEAFF.